The 6 T cell receptor beta chains below come from one sample, sequenced in a study of post-analysis software for immune sequencing data. Study findings and constraints: Patients used about 5 TRBV segments, including TRBV5-6, TRBV5-1 and TRBV20-1, more often than controls.

These receptors lack a known antigen. The TCR beta cDNA libraries contained unique molecular identifiers. Each CDR3 protein is one row after TCRdb ran MiXCR on the PCR reads. The sample records some 890,000 distinct CDR3 sequences, 53% being singletons. Sequencing was done on a sample of blood. The receptor set was obtained from a girl under 18 with multiple sclerosis.

The CDR3 spells CASSQVSGGSTDTQYF. The CDR3 region has the DNA TGTGCCAGCAGCCAAGTTAGCGGGGGGAGCACAGATACGCAGTATTTT. The rearrangement joins TRBV3-1 to TRBJ2-3; 10 nucleotides agree with TRBD2. The CDR3 extends over 16 amino acids. Losses at the gene ends were 1 base for V and 0 bases for J; bases not matched to a gene: 1. Per the germline V gene, CDR1 is LGHDT and CDR2 is YNNKEL (reference sequence).

The rearrangement links TRBV29-1 to TRBJ2-3; D unclear. Germline V gene data show CDR1 as SQVTM and CDR2 as ANQGSEA. Trimming cost V 7 bases and J 2 bases, with 22 bases left between them. The CDR3 runs to 16 residues. The CDR3 bases are TGCAGCGCCGGGTCCATGGCGGAAGCTTACACAGATACGCAGTATTTT. Amino acids: CSAGSMAEAYTDTQYF.

The V gene is TRBV7-3, the J gene TRBJ2-4; D unresolved. Gene TRBJ2-7 matches the end of the DNA better, so the J call may be wrong. This CDR3 contains 14 residues. The germline gives CDR1 SGHTA, CDR2 FQGTGA. The CDR3 spells CASSPGSLSYEQYF. The CDR3 DNA sequence: TGTGCCAGCAGCCCCGGGTCCCTGAGCTACGAGCAGTACTTC.

This clonotype has just a few counts. This chain uses TRBV20-1 with TRBJ1-5; no clear D. Germline CDR1 DFQATT, CDR2 SNEGSKA (reference sequence). The CDR3 consists of 14 residues. V was shortened by 0 bases and J by 12 bases, with 18 bases between the two germline ends. CDR3 in amino acids: CSARDLMERHLQHF. CDR3 bases: TGCAGTGCTAGAGATCTTATGGAGAGACACCTCCAGCATTTT.

This clonotype was observed a few times. The chain has TRBV29-1 and TRBJ1-2; TRBD1 agrees at 8 bases. The CDR3 consists of 13 residues. Germline V gene sequence: CDR1 SQVTM, CDR2 ANQGSEA. V shed 3 bases and J 2 bases; nucleotides not matched to a gene: 2. The CDR3 DNA reads as TGCAGCGTTGACAGGACAGGGAACTATGGCTACACCTTC. Translation: CSVDRTGNYGYTF.

CDR3 region: CSARTGMYGYTF. CDR3 nucleotides: TGCAGTGCCCGGACAGGAATGTATGGCTACACCTTC. The chain recombines TRBV20-1 with TRBJ1-2, with 7 bases aligning to TRBD1. J lost 5 bases, V lost 6 bases, and 6 bases had no gene match. The CDR3 consists of 12 residues. Germline lookup yields CDR1 DFQATT and CDR2 SNEGSKA (reference sequence).